This section outlines one T cell receptor beta chain sequence together with its context. The same CDR3 can be traced to other DNA sequences in this sample. Authors' methods: Cell counts per sample came from amplifying reference gene primers. The table came from immunoSEQ multiplex PCR; TCRdb's copy has only in-frame clones and leaves some out. V and J calls and clone size follow that table, whereas D and trimming were derived from the DNA. Of fewer than 200,000 clones in the sample, approximately 85% were seen once. The source of the sample is a study of blood T cell repertoires in COVID-19. Study overall: Specimens from acute and convalescent COVID-19 originated in the United States, Italy and Spain. PBMCs, B-cell-depleted T cells, or T cells were the source of the cDNA or gDNA that made up the material.

Germline CDR1 is MDHEN and CDR2 is SYDVKM. The V and J ends lost 5 bases and 7 bases, in that order; junction bases with no gene match: 10. The CDR3 is 14 residues long. The chain employs TRBV28 and TRBJ2-7; 8 nucleotides match TRBD1. Source material: peripheral blood. This TCR derives from a woman aged 55-69 years with acute or convalescent COVID-19. DNA of the CDR3: TGTGCCAGCAGTCTACTGGACAGGGATGGGGAGCAGTACTTC. Translation gives CASSLLDRDGEQYF.